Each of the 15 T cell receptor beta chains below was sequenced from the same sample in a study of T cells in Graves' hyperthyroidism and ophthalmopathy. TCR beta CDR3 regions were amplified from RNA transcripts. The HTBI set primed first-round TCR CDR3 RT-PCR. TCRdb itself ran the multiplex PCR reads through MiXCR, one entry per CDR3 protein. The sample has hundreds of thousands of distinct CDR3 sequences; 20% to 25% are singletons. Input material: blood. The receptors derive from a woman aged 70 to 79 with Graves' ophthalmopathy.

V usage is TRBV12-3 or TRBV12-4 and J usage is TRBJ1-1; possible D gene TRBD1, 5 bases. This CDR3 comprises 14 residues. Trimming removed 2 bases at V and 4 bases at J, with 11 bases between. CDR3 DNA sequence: TGTGCCAGCAGTTTACTGGACATTACCACTGAAGCTTTCTTT. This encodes CASSLLDITTEAFF.

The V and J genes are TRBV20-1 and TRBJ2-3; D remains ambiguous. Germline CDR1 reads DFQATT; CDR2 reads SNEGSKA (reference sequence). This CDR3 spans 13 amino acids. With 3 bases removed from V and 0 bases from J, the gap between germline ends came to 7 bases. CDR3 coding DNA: TGCAGTGCTAGGGCCCCTAGCACAGATACGCAGTATTTT. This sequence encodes CSARAPSTDTQYF.

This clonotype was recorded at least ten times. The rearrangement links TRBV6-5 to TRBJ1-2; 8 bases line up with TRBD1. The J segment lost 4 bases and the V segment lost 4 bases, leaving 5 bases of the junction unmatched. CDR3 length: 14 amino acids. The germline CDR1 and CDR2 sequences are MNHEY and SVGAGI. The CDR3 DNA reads TGTGCCAGCAGTTCCGGGACAGGCTTCTATGGCTACACCTTC. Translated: CASSSGTGFYGYTF.

CDR3 protein: CASSHRQGEDGYTF. The CDR3 region has the DNA TGTGCCAGCTCACACCGGCAGGGGGAAGATGGCTACACCTTC. The rearrangement joins TRBV18 to TRBJ1-2; 7 nucleotides agree with TRBD1. J was trimmed by 6 bases and V by 4 bases; bases with no gene match: 8. The CDR3 consists of 14 residues. Per the germline V gene, CDR1 is KGHSH and CDR2 is LQKENI.

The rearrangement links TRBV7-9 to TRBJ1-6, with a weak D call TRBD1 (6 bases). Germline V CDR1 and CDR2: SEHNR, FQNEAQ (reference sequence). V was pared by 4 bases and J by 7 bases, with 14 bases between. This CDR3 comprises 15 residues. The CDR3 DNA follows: TGTGCCAGCAGCTACACAGGGTCGCCCAATTCACCCCTCCACTTT. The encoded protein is CASSYTGSPNSPLHF.

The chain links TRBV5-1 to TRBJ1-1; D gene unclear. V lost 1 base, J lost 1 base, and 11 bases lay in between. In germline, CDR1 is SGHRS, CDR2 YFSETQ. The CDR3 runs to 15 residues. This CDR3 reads CASSLMGNSNTEAFF. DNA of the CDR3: TGCGCCAGCAGCTTGATGGGCAATTCGAACACTGAAGCTTTCTTT.

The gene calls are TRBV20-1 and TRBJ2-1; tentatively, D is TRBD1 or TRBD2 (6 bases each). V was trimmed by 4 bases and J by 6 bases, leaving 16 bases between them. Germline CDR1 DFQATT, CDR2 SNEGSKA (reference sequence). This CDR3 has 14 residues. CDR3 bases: TGCAGTGCTACCAGACTAGGGGGGACCAATGAGCAGTTCTTC. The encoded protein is CSATRLGGTNEQFF.

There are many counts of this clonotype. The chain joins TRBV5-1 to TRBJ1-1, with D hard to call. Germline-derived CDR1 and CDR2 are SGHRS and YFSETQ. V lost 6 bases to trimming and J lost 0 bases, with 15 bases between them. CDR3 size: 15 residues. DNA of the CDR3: TGCGCCAGCAACTCCGTAAGAGGGCTGAACACTGAAGCTTTCTTT. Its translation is CASNSVRGLNTEAFF.

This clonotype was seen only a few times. The CDR3 DNA reads TGTGCCAGCAGCTACCGGACAAAATATCAGCCCCAGCATTTT. It is translated as CASSYRTKYQPQHF. V gene TRBV6-2 or TRBV6-3 combines with J gene TRBJ1-5, with a tentative D call TRBD1 (5 bases). Trimming removed 6 bases at V and 5 bases at J, with 14 bases between. Germline CDR1 MNHEY, CDR2 SVGEGT. The CDR3 loop spans 14 amino acids.

Here the CDR3 reads CATNKQGSNQPQHF. The CDR3 nucleotides read TGTGCCACAAACAAACAGGGGTCCAATCAGCCCCAGCATTTT. V and J are TRBV24-1 and TRBJ1-5; the match to TRBD1 covers 7 bases. The CDR3 spans 14 residues. V trimming: 10 bases; J trimming: 3 bases; junction bases outside the gene matches: 8. The germline gives CDR1 KGHDR, CDR2 SFDVKD.

CDR3 nucleotides: TGTGCCAGCAGCTTGCCCCATCCAGATACGCAGTATTTT. The encoded protein is CASSLPHPDTQYF. The rearrangement joins TRBV5-4 to TRBJ2-3; D is unclear. Per germline, CDR1 SGHNT and CDR2 YYREEE (reference sequence). This CDR3 is 13 amino acids long. V shed 1 base and J shed 4 bases, with 7 bases lying between them.

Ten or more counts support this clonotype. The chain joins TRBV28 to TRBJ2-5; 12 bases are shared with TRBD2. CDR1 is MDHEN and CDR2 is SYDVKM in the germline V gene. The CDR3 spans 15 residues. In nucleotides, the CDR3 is TGTTCCCAACCGGGGCTAGCGGGAGGGGGTGAGACCCAGTACTTC. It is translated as CSQPGLAGGGETQYF.

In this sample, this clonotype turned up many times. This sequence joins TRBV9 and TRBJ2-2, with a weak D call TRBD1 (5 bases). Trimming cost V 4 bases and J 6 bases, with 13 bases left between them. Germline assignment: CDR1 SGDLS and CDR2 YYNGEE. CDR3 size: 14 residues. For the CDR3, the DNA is TGTGCCAGCAGCCCCCAAGTAGGGGCCGGGGAGCTGTTTTTT. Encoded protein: CASSPQVGAGELFF. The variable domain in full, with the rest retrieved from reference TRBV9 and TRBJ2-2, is DSGVTQTPKHLITATGQRVTLRCSPRSGDLSVYWYQQSLDQGLQFLIQYYNGEERAKGNILERFSAQQFPDLHSELNLSSLELGDSALYFCASSPQVGAGELFFGEGSRLTVL.

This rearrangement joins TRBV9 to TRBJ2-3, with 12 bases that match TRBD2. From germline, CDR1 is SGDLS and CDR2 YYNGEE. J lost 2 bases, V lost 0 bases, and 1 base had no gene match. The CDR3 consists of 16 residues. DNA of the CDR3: TGTGCCAGCAGCGTAGGGACTAGCGGGATCACAGATACGCAGTATTTT. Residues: CASSVGTSGITDTQYF.

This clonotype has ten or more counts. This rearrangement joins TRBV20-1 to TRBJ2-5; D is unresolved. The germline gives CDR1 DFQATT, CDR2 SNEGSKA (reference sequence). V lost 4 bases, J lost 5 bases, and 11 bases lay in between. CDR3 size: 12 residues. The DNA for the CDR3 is TGCAGTGCTAAAATCGGCATCGAGACCCAGTACTTC. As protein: CSAKIGIETQYF.